These T cell receptor beta chains were read from a single sample in a study of immune cell composition in non-small cell lung cancer. Measured with immunoSEQ multiplex PCR; TCRdb has only the in-frame clones, and not every one. The data hold about 940 clones, with roughly 78% observed a single time. The sequenced material came from lung tumor tissue. Receptors were obtained from a human donor with non-small cell lung cancer. CDR3s include the opening cysteine and the closing phenylalanine or tryptophan. The D gene is left open where the match is weak. Expanded clones are given a class, and other clones once, few, many or no size at all.

CASRAGQGAYEQYF | TGTGCCAGCAGGGCGGGACAGGGGGCCTACGAGCAGTACTTC | NA | TRBJ2-7 | TRBV2 | TRBD1
CASSKQTGGKMSYEQYF | TGTGCCAGCAGCAAACAGACAGGGGGTAAAATGTCCTACGAGCAGTACTTC | once | TRBJ2-7 | TRBV5-4 | TRBD1
CASSLVRRAWGETQYF | TGTGCCAGCAGCTTAGTTCGGAGGGCCTGGGGGGAGACCCAGTACTTC | NA | TRBJ2-5 | TRBV11-2 | NA
CASSSIARTGTEAFF | TGCGCCAGCAGCTCGATCGCGAGGACTGGGACTGAAGCTTTCTTT | NA | TRBJ1-1 | TRBV5-1 | NA
CASSLSRLIGRNPGAFF | TGTGCCAGCAGCTTAAGTCGGTTGATAGGGCGTAATCCGGGGGCTTTCTTT | NA | TRBJ1-1 | TRBV5-6 | NA
CASSLPGRRNTEAFF | TGTGCCAGCAGCTTGCCGGGACGGAGAAACACTGAAGCTTTCTTT | NA | TRBJ1-1 | TRBV5-4 | NA
CASSPRTNTGELFF | TGTGCCAGTTCTCCGCGAACGAACACCGGGGAGCTGTTTTTT | NA | TRBJ2-2 | TRBV19 | NA
CASSVGDSGGFAEQFF | TGTGCCAGCAGCGTAGGTGATAGCGGGGGTTTCGCTGAGCAGTTCTTC | NA | TRBJ2-1 | TRBV9 | TRBD2
CASSFQGGTEAFF | TGTGCCAGCAGTTTTCAGGGAGGCACTGAAGCTTTCTTT | NA | TRBJ1-1 | TRBV28 | NA
CASSLPPNYGYTF | TGTGCCAGCAGTTTACCTCCCAACTATGGCTACACCTTC | few | TRBJ1-2 | TRBV28 | NA
CASSQDGDSIHQPQHF | TGTGCCAGCAGCCAAGATGGTGACAGCATCCATCAGCCCCAGCATTTT | NA | TRBJ1-5 | TRBV4-2 | NA
CASSLRGSTGDTQYF | TGTGCCAGCAGCTTGCGGGGCTCAACTGGGGATACGCAGTATTTT | NA | TRBJ2-3 | TRBV7-2 | NA
CASSQDRAARGDGYTF | TGCGCCAGCAGCCAAGATAGGGCAGCTCGGGGGGATGGCTACACCTTC | NA | TRBJ1-2 | TRBV4-3 | NA
CASSPTRDYGYTF | TGCGCCAGCAGTCCTACTAGGGACTATGGCTACACCTTC | NA | TRBJ1-2 | TRBV4-3 | NA
CASSPSGGAEYNEQFF | TGTGCCAGCAGCCCCAGCGGGGGGGCCGAATACAATGAGCAGTTCTTC | NA | TRBJ2-1 | TRBV9 | TRBD2
CASSLEGDTDTQYF | TGCGCCAGCAGCTTGGAGGGAGACACAGATACGCAGTATTTT | once | TRBJ2-3 | TRBV5-1 | NA
CASSNPNTGELFF | TGTGCCAGTAGTAACCCGAACACCGGGGAGCTGTTTTTT | NA | TRBJ2-2 | TRBV19 | NA
CASSLASRTYEQYF | TGTGCCAGCAGCTTAGCTTCGCGGACCTACGAGCAGTACTTC | NA | TRBJ2-7 | TRBV7-2 | NA
CASSLVGETQYF | TGTGCCAGCAGCTTGGTAGGAGAGACCCAGTACTTC | once | TRBJ2-5 | TRBV7-8 | NA
CASSKGQSSYNEQFF | TGTGCCAGCAGCAAAGGACAGAGCTCCTACAATGAGCAGTTCTTC | NA | TRBJ2-1 | TRBV7-2 | NA
CASSRRQGAKSNTEAFF | TGTGCCAGCAGCCGTCGACAGGGGGCGAAATCGAACACTGAAGCTTTCTTT | NA | TRBJ1-1 | TRBV5-4 | TRBD1
CASSLGGDRRNQPQHF | TGTGCCAGCAGCTTAGGAGGGGACAGGCGCAATCAGCCCCAGCATTTT | NA | TRBJ1-5 | TRBV7-2 | TRBD1
CASSLLVGASSYEQYF | TGTGCCAGCAGCTTACTCGTGGGGGCTTCCTCCTACGAGCAGTACTTC | few | TRBJ2-7 | TRBV7-9 | NA
CASSLARAPNEAFF | TGCGCCAGCAGCTTGGCACGGGCACCTAATGAAGCTTTCTTT | once | TRBJ1-1 | TRBV5-1 | NA
CASSLNRVGQETQYF | TGTGCCAGCAGCCTTAACAGGGTAGGGCAAGAGACCCAGTACTTC | NA | TRBJ2-5 | TRBV7-9 | NA
CASSFINSGNTIYF | TGTGCCAGCAGCTTCATAAACTCTGGAAACACCATATATTTT | NA | TRBJ1-3 | TRBV28 | NA
CASSPGGPSPLHF | TGTGCCAGCTCACCAGGGGGTCCATCACCCCTCCACTTT | NA | TRBJ1-6 | TRBV18 | NA
CASGDSGELFF | TGTGCCAGCGGGGACAGCGGGGAGCTGTTTTTT | NA | TRBJ2-2 | TRBV11-1 | TRBD1